This T cell receptor beta chain was obtained from a study of blood T cell repertoires in COVID-19. For the study at large: Sites across the United States, Italy and Spain contributed samples from acute and convalescent COVID-19. T cells, B-cell-depleted T cells, or PBMCs provided the cDNA or gDNA that served as material.

Original processing notes: For nucleated cells, counts were estimated from reference gene primer amplification. The repertoire was sequenced with immunoSEQ multiplex PCR; TCRdb's copy has only in-frame clones and lacks some. Clone size and the V and J calls come from that table; the DNA yielded D and trimming. Of 300,000 to 350,000 clones in the sample, around 86% were seen once. Participant-reported clinical history was the basis for cohort assignment. The CDR3 sequence is 12 residues long. J lost 5 bases, V lost 6 bases, and 3 bases had no gene match. Comments on this clone: Other DNA sequences of this sample code for an identical CDR3.

The chain is built from TRBV12-3 or TRBV12-4 and TRBJ2-7; TRBD1 aligns across 8 bases. This receptor was identified in a woman between 35 and 50 years old with acute COVID-19. The material sequenced was PBMCs or T cells enriched from blood (not recorded which). In DNA, the CDR3 is TGTGCCAGCAGCCTGGACAGGGACGAGCAGTACTTC. Amino acid sequence: CASSLDRDEQYF.